Listed below are T cell receptor beta chains from one sample, sequenced in a study of blood T cell repertoires in COVID-19. The protocol was immunoSEQ multiplex PCR, while the TCRdb copy is restricted to in-frame clones and leaves out a portion. The sample lists about 260,000 clones; around 83% were seen once. Specimen: peripheral blood. Receptors originate from a woman in her 40s who had recovered from COVID-19. The CDR3 runs from the conserved cysteine through the conserved F or W. A D gene is named only where the DNA matches it firmly. Clone size appears in some rows only: once, few, many, or a class for an expanded clone.

v_call,j_call,d_call,clone_size,cdr3_nt,cdr3_aa
TRBV13,TRBJ2-3,TRBD2,NA,TGTGCCAGCAGCCAACTAGCGGGGTCGACAGATACGCAGTATTTT,CASSQLAGSTDTQYF
TRBV28,TRBJ2-4,NA,NA,TGTGCCAGCGCGGGGTTCCTAGCCAAAAACATTCAGTACTTC,CASAGFLAKNIQYF
TRBV10-3,TRBJ2-7,NA,few,TGTGCCATCACGCGGCAGGGAAATACCTACGAGCAGTACTTC,CAITRQGNTYEQYF
TRBV28,TRBJ2-2,TRBD1,NA,TGTGCCAGCAGCTCAGGACAGGGGGCGAACACCGGGGAGCTGTTTTTT,CASSSGQGANTGELFF
TRBV30,TRBJ1-2,TRBD1,NA,TGTGCCTGGACGCCGGGACAGGGGGTTTATGGCTACACCTTC,CAWTPGQGVYGYTF
TRBV28,TRBJ2-1,TRBD2,many,TGTGCCAGCACCATGAGCGGGGGGGCATCCAATGAGCAGTTCTTC,CASTMSGGASNEQFF
TRBV6-5,TRBJ1-6,NA,few,TGTGCCAGCAGTTACTCCACAGGGAATTTGTCACCCCTCCACTTT,CASSYSTGNLSPLHF
TRBV20-1,TRBJ2-7,NA,NA,TGCAGTGCTAGGGCCGCTTACGAGCAGTACTTC,CSARAAYEQYF
TRBV5-1,TRBJ1-2,TRBD1,NA,TGCGCCAGCAGCTTGCGGCAGGGGGTGGATGGCTACACCTTC,CASSLRQGVDGYTF
TRBV6-5,TRBJ1-1,NA,NA,TGTGCCAGCACTCGGGGGGCCTCCATGAACACTGAAGCTTTCTTT,CASTRGASMNTEAFF
TRBV5-1,TRBJ1-1,NA,NA,TGCGCCAGCAGCTTGGTCGGGGAGGGCACTGAAGCTTTCTTT,CASSLVGEGTEAFF
TRBV18,TRBJ2-1,NA,NA,TGTGCCAGCTCACCACCGAAAGGGGGATGGGACAATGAGCAGTTCTTC,CASSPPKGGWDNEQFF
TRBV2,TRBJ2-3,TRBD1,NA,TGTGCCAGCAGTGAAGATCAGGGGGTAACTACGCAGTATTTT,CASSEDQGVTTQYF
TRBV5-1,TRBJ2-2,NA,NA,TGCGCCAGCAAAGACAGCAACACCGGGGAGCTGTTTTTT,CASKDSNTGELFF
TRBV5-1,TRBJ2-5,TRBD2,NA,TGCGCCAGCAGCTTGGTAGCGGGGGGACAAGAGACCCAGTACTTC,CASSLVAGGQETQYF
TRBV6-1,TRBJ1-5,NA,NA,TGTGCCAGCAGTGAACGAACAGGAGTCAATCAGCCCCAGCATTTT,CASSERTGVNQPQHF
TRBV7-3,TRBJ1-1,TRBD1,once,TGTGCCAGCAGCTCCTACTCATCGGGACAGGCCAATGAAGCTTTCTTT,CASSSYSSGQANEAFF
TRBV23-1,TRBJ2-7,NA,NA,TGCGCCAGCAGTCAATCGAAACAGGCGATCTCCTACGAGCAGTACTTC,CASSQSKQAISYEQYF
TRBV24-1,TRBJ2-1,TRBD2,NA,TGTGCCACCAGTGGTCCTGGACTAGCGGTTTACAATGAGCAGTTCTTC,CATSGPGLAVYNEQFF
TRBV19,TRBJ1-2,NA,NA,TGTGCCAGTGGCGGTGAAGCGGGATGGTATGGCTACACCTTC,CASGGEAGWYGYTF
TRBV7-8,TRBJ2-6,TRBD2,NA,TGTGCCAGCAGCCGGACTAGCGGGGCCGGGGCCAACGTCCTGACTTTC,CASSRTSGAGANVLTF
TRBV29-1,TRBJ2-7,TRBD1,NA,TGCAGCGTTACACCGGGACAGGGGAGGTACGAGCAGTACTTC,CSVTPGQGRYEQYF
TRBV5-1,TRBJ2-6,NA,NA,TGCGCCAGCAGCTTGGGTCAGGAGGCTGGGGCCAACGTCCTGACTTTC,CASSLGQEAGANVLTF
TRBV5-4,TRBJ2-2,TRBD1,NA,TGTGCCAGCACCAAACGACAGGGGGAGACCGGGGAGCTGTTTTTT,CASTKRQGETGELFF
TRBV11-2,TRBJ1-5,TRBD1,NA,TGTGCCAGCAGCCCCTCGGGACAGAGCAATCAGCCCCAGCATTTT,CASSPSGQSNQPQHF
TRBV5-1,TRBJ2-7,NA,NA,TGCGCCAGCAGCTTTGGCGGAGGGAGTAGCAACGAGCAGTACTTC,CASSFGGGSSNEQYF
TRBV5-1,TRBJ2-2,NA,NA,TGCGCCAGCAGCTTGGTGGGATCGGCTAGCAATGTGAACACCGGGGAGCTGTTTTTT,CASSLVGSASNVNTGELFF
TRBV19,TRBJ2-6,TRBD1,NA,TGTGCCAGCTCAAGACAGGGGCGCTTCTCTGGGGCCAACGTCCTGACTTTC,CASSRQGRFSGANVLTF
TRBV5-1,TRBJ2-1,NA,NA,TGCGCCAGCAGCCTACTGGGGCGTAGTGGGGAACAGTTCTTC,CASSLLGRSGEQFF
TRBV29-1,TRBJ2-3,TRBD2,once,TGCAGCGTTGAAGTCACCGGGAGGACAGATACGCAGTATTTT,CSVEVTGRTDTQYF
TRBV5-6,TRBJ2-7,NA,once,TGTGCCAGCAGCTGGGACACCTCAGACGAGCAGTACTTC,CASSWDTSDEQYF
TRBV19,TRBJ2-1,NA,few,TGTGCCAGTAGTATTCGGGCAGGGGAAGGGGAGCAGTTCTTC,CASSIRAGEGEQFF
TRBV7-8,TRBJ2-2,NA,NA,TGTGCCAGCAGCTTTAGCGTCCCGAACACCGGGGAGCTGTTTTTT,CASSFSVPNTGELFF
TRBV5-1,TRBJ2-5,TRBD2,NA,TGCGCCAGCAGCCCCGGAGGGCTAGCGGGCCAAGAGACCCAGTACTTC,CASSPGGLAGQETQYF
TRBV6-6,TRBJ1-5,NA,NA,TGTGCCAGCAGTTCCTATGGACAAACAAGCAATCAGCCCCAGCATTTT,CASSSYGQTSNQPQHF
TRBV11-2,TRBJ1-1,NA,NA,TGTGCCAGCAGCTTAGATGTCGGGAGCAACACTGAAGCTTTCTTT,CASSLDVGSNTEAFF
TRBV3-1/TRBV3-2,TRBJ2-1,TRBD2,NA,TGTGCCAGCAGCCAGTCAGCGGGGGGAGGCGAGCAGTTCTTC,CASSQSAGGGEQFF
TRBV28,TRBJ2-2,NA,NA,TGTGCCAGCAGTCCCCACTCCTCCACCGGGGAGCTGTTTTTT,CASSPHSSTGELFF
TRBV7-8,TRBJ2-1,TRBD1,NA,TGTGCCAGCAGCTTGGACAGGGGAGGTTCGCAGTTCTTC,CASSLDRGGSQFF
TRBV7-3,TRBJ2-1,TRBD1,NA,TGTGCCAGCAGCCTAGGGACAGGGGGACGCAATGAGCAGTTCTTC,CASSLGTGGRNEQFF
TRBV11-3,TRBJ2-1,NA,NA,TGTGCCAGCAGCCTTAACTCCTACAATGAGCAGTTCTTC,CASSLNSYNEQFF
TRBV6-6,TRBJ1-1,NA,NA,TGTGCCAGCAACCGTTATACACAGCTTGAAGCTTTCTTT,CASNRYTQLEAFF
TRBV9,TRBJ2-1,NA,NA,TGTGCCAGCAGCCAAGGGGTGGTCAATGAGCAGTTCTTC,CASSQGVVNEQFF
TRBV5-1,TRBJ2-6,NA,NA,TGCGCCAGCAGCTTGGACAGGGTTATGTCTGGGGCCAACGTCCTGACTTTC,CASSLDRVMSGANVLTF
TRBV5-6,TRBJ1-2,NA,NA,TGTGCCAGCAGCTGGGGGGTTGAGGATGGCTACACCTTC,CASSWGVEDGYTF
TRBV28,TRBJ2-7,TRBD1,NA,TGTGCCAGCAGTTTACAACCAAGGACAGGGCGGCACGAGCAGTACTTC,CASSLQPRTGRHEQYF
TRBV12-3/TRBV12-4,TRBJ2-1,TRBD1,NA,TGTGCCAGCAGTTATGGACAGGTTGGCTGGTTCTTC,CASSYGQVGWFF
TRBV18,TRBJ2-1,NA,NA,TGTGCCAGCTCACCACAAAGCGGACGCTCCTACAATGAGCAGTTCTTC,CASSPQSGRSYNEQFF
TRBV7-2,TRBJ2-7,NA,NA,TGTGCCAGCAGCGTGGGGGGGGGCCCCGGCTTTGAGCAGTACTTC,CASSVGGGPGFEQYF
TRBV7-9,TRBJ2-1,TRBD1,NA,TGTGCCAGCAGGGCAGGGACAGGCGAGCAGTTCTTC,CASRAGTGEQFF